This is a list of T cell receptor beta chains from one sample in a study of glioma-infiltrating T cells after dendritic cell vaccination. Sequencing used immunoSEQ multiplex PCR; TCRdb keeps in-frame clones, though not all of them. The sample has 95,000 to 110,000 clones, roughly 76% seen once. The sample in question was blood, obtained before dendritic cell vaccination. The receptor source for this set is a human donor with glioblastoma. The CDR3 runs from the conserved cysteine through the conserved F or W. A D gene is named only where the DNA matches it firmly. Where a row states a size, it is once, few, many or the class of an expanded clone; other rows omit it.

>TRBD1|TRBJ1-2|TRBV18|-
CASSPVEGAAGYGYTF
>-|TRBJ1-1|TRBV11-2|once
CASSFSDGQTAFF
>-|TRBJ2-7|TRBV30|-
CAWSASGGEQCF
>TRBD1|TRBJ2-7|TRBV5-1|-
CASSPGQGTNGQYF
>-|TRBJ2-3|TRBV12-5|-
CASGLTYTVYTQYF
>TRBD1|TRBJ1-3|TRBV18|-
CASSENTGALGGNTIYF
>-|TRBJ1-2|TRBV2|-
CASSEQFYGYTF
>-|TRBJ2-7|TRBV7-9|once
CASSLAGGRGYEQYF
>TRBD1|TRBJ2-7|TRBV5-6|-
CASSFSRQGRLYEQYF
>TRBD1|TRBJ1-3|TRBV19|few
CASSMGQGDMGGNTIYF
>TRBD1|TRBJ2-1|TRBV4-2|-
CASSSGGDRVNEQFF
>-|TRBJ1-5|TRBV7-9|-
CASSYGQRNQPQHF
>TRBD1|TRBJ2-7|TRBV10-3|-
CAISDSGTGYEQYF
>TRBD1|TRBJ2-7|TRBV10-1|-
CASGQGSYEQYF
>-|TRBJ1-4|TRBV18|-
CASSPRQVINEKLFF
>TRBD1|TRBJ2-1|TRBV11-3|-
CASSFYGTGDNEQFF
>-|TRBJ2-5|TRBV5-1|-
CASSQTEQETQYF
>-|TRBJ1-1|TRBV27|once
CASSTRGRTEAFF
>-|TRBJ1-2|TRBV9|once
CASSAIGTSSGYTF
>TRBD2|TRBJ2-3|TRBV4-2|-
CASSQDGSGGATDTQYF
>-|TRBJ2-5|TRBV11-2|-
CASSTTSPQETQYF
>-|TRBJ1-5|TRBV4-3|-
CASSQDLSNQPQHF
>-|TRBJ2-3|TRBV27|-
CASSPWRETDTQYF
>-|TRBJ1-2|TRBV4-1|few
CASSQVLRGLVYGYTF
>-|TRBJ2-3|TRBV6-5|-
CASNSEPLTDTQYF
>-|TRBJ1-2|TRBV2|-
CASSYAGTVGYTF
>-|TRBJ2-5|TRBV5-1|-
CASSLGLTVQETQYF
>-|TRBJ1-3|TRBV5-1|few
CASSPTDSGNTIYF
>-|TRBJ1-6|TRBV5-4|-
CASSLGQLFGSPLHF
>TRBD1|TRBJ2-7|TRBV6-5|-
CASAAEGDRAYEQYF
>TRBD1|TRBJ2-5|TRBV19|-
CASRGQGQETQYF
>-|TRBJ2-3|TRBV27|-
CASSFLFSTDTQYF
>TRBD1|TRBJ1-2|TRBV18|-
CASSPSPSIHRGHGYTF
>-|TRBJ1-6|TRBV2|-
CASSEETYSPLHF
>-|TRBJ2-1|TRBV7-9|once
CASSLAAAYYNEQFF
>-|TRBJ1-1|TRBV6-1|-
CASSSGTLNTEAFF
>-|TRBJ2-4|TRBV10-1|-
CASSEAIQNIQYF
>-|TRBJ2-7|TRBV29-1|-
CSVELSYEQYF
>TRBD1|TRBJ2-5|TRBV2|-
CASRDGQAQETQYF
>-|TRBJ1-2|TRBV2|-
CASSDPNSRVDDGYTF
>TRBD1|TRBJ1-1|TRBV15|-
CATSRPVTGWGTEAFF
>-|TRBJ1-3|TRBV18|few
CASSPPWDNGNTIYF
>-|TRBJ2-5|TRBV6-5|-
CASSYISGLEETQYF
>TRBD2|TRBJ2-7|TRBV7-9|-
CASTLGGVEQYF
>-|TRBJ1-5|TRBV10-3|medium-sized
CAISDTSGGQPQHF
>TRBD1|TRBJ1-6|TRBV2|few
CASSEERGRSPLHF
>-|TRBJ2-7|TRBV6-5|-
CASKRGYEQYF
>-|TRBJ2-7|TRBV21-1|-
CASSPNRDRDHEQYF
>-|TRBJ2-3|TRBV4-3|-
CASSQEGDRALDTQYF
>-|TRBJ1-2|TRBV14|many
CASSQNTEFGYTF
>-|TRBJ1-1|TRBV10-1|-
CASSDSQGVANTEAFF
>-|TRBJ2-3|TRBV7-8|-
CASSFGQSTDTQYF
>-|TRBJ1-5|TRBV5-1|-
CASSSFYSNQPQHF
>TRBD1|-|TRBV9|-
CASSTPGQDEQYF
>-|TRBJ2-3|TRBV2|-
CASSVYGVDTQYF
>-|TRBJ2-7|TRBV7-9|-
CASSTSSSSSYEQYF